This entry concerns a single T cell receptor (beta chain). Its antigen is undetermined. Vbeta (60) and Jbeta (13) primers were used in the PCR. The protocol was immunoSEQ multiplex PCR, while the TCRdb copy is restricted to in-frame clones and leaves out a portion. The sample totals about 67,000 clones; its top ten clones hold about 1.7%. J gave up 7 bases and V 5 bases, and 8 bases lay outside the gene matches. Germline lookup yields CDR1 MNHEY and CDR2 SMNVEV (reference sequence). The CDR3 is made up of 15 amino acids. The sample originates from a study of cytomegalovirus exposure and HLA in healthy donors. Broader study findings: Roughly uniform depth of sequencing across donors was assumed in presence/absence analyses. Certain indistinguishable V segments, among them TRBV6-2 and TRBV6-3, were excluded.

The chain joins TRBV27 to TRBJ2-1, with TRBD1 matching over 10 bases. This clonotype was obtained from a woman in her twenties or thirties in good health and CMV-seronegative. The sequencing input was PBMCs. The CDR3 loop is CASSLRQGAKNEQFF. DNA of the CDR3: TGTGCCAGCAGTCTACGACAGGGGGCGAAGAATGAGCAGTTCTTC.